Listed below are T cell receptor beta chains from one sample, sequenced in a study of shared clonotypes between healthy human individuals. This table comes from immunoSEQ multiplex PCR, and its TCRdb copy is limited to in-frame clones, with some not included. The profile shows about 380,000 clones, roughly 96% of them singletons. Sequenced: memory CD8+ T cells sorted from blood. These receptors came from a man aged 25-45 years in good health. The CDR3 runs from the conserved cysteine through the conserved F or W. Fields, in order: V gene, D gene, J gene, clone size, CDR3 DNA, CDR3 protein. The D gene is left open where the match is weak. The listing skips clone size in some rows; elsewhere it reads once, few, many or a size class.

v_call: TRBV7-3; d_call: .; j_call: TRBJ2-6; clone_size: .; cdr3_nt: TGTGCCAGCAGCTTAGGGGGCGCTGGGGCCAACGTCCTGACTTTC; cdr3_aa: CASSLGGAGANVLTF
v_call: TRBV6-5; d_call: .; j_call: TRBJ2-7; clone_size: .; cdr3_nt: TGTGCCAGCAGTTACCGGGACAAAAGCACCTACGAGCAGTACTTC; cdr3_aa: CASSYRDKSTYEQYF
v_call: TRBV29-1; d_call: TRBD1; j_call: TRBJ1-1; clone_size: once; cdr3_nt: TGCAGCGCCGGGACAGGGTTGAACACTGAAGCTTTCTTT; cdr3_aa: CSAGTGLNTEAFF
v_call: TRBV6-1; d_call: TRBD2; j_call: TRBJ2-2; clone_size: .; cdr3_nt: TGTGCCAGCAGAGGGAGGGACACCGGGGAGCTGTTTTTT; cdr3_aa: CASRGRDTGELFF
v_call: TRBV10-3; d_call: TRBD2; j_call: TRBJ2-7; clone_size: .; cdr3_nt: TGTGCCATCAGTGAGTCGTACCCCCAGCGGGAGATTTACGAGCAGTACTTC; cdr3_aa: CAISESYPQREIYEQYF
v_call: TRBV7-3; d_call: TRBD2; j_call: TRBJ2-1; clone_size: .; cdr3_nt: TGTGCCAGCAGCTTGGCTAGCGGGAGCTCCTACAATGAGCAGTTCTTC; cdr3_aa: CASSLASGSSYNEQFF
v_call: TRBV14; d_call: .; j_call: TRBJ1-3; clone_size: .; cdr3_nt: TGTGCCAGCAGTTTTTGGGGCTCTGGAAACACCATATATTTT; cdr3_aa: CASSFWGSGNTIYF
v_call: TRBV6-5; d_call: TRBD1; j_call: TRBJ2-7; clone_size: .; cdr3_nt: TGTGCCAGCAGTTACGCCACAGGGGGCGCGGGTGAGCAGTACTTC; cdr3_aa: CASSYATGGAGEQYF
v_call: TRBV7-6; d_call: .; j_call: TRBJ2-3; clone_size: .; cdr3_nt: TGTGCCAGCAGCTTAGGCAGGTTGGCGACCCCTAGCACAGATACGCAGTATTTT; cdr3_aa: CASSLGRLATPSTDTQYF
v_call: TRBV28; d_call: .; j_call: TRBJ2-5; clone_size: .; cdr3_nt: TGTGCCAGCAGTTTCCCAGGGTCAGAGACCCAGTACTTC; cdr3_aa: CASSFPGSETQYF
v_call: TRBV6-1; d_call: .; j_call: TRBJ1-2; clone_size: .; cdr3_nt: TGTGCCAGCAGTGAAGGGAGTTTAGGACAGCTCTATGGCTACACCTTC; cdr3_aa: CASSEGSLGQLYGYTF
v_call: TRBV11-2; d_call: .; j_call: TRBJ2-3; clone_size: .; cdr3_nt: TGTGCCAGCAGCGCAGGGGCCCTTATCACAGATACGCAGTATTTT; cdr3_aa: CASSAGALITDTQYF
v_call: TRBV4-2; d_call: TRBD2; j_call: TRBJ2-4; clone_size: once; cdr3_nt: TGTGCCAGCAGCCAGTTACTAGCGGGACTAGCCAAAAACATTCAGTACTTC; cdr3_aa: CASSQLLAGLAKNIQYF
v_call: TRBV19; d_call: .; j_call: TRBJ1-5; clone_size: .; cdr3_nt: TGTGCCAGTAGCGGGTGGGAAGGCAATCAGCCCCAGCATTTT; cdr3_aa: CASSGWEGNQPQHF
v_call: TRBV30; d_call: .; j_call: TRBJ1-1; clone_size: once; cdr3_nt: TGTGCCTGGAGTGGCGGGAGCCGATTGAACACTGAAGCTTTCTTT; cdr3_aa: CAWSGGSRLNTEAFF
v_call: TRBV29-1; d_call: .; j_call: TRBJ2-1; clone_size: .; cdr3_nt: TGCAGCGCTCTATATAATGAGCAGTTCTTC; cdr3_aa: CSALYNEQFF
v_call: TRBV5-1; d_call: TRBD2; j_call: TRBJ2-1; clone_size: .; cdr3_nt: TGCGCCAGCAGCCCTGGGACTAGCGGGTACAATGAGCAGTTCTTC; cdr3_aa: CASSPGTSGYNEQFF
v_call: TRBV27; d_call: .; j_call: TRBJ2-2; clone_size: .; cdr3_nt: TGTGCCAGCAGTCCCCTAGGGGGGTTAGGCGGGGAGCTGTTTTTT; cdr3_aa: CASSPLGGLGGELFF
v_call: TRBV4-1; d_call: TRBD2; j_call: TRBJ2-3; clone_size: .; cdr3_nt: TGCGCCAGCAGCCCTACTAGCGGGAGGGATACGCAGTATTTT; cdr3_aa: CASSPTSGRDTQYF
v_call: TRBV6-5; d_call: .; j_call: TRBJ1-1; clone_size: .; cdr3_nt: TGTGCCAGCAGTTACTCGACCAGGTTCCCTGAAGCTTTCTTT; cdr3_aa: CASSYSTRFPEAFF